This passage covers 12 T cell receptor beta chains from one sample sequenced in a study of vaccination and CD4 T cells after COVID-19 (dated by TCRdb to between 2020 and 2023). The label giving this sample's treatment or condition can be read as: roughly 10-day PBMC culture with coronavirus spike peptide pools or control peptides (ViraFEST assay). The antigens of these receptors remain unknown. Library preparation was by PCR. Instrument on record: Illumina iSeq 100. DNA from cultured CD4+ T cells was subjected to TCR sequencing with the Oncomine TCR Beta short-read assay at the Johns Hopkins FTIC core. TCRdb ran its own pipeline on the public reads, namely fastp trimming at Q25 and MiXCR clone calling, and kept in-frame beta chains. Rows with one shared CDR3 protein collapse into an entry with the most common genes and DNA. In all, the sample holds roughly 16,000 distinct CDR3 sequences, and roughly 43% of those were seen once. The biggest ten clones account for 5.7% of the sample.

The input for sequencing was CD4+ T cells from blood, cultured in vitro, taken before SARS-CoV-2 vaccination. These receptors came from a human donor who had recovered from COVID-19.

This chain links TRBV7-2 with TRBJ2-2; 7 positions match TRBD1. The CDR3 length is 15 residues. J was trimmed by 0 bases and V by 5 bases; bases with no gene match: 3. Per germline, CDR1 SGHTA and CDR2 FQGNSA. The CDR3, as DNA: TGTGCCAGCAGCCGGGGACAGCCGAACACCGGGGAGCTGTTTTTT. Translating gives CASSRGQPNTGELFF.

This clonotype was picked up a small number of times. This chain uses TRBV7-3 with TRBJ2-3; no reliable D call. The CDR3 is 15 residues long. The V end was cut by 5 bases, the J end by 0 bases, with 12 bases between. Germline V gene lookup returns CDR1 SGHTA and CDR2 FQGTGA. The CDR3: CASSLTPRSTDTQYF. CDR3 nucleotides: TGTGCCAGCAGCCTTACACCTAGAAGCACAGATACGCAGTATTTT.

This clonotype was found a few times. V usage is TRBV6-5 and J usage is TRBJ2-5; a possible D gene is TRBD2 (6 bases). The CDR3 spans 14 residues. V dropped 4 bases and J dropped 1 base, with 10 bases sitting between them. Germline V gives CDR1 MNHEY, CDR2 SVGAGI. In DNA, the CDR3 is TGTGCCAGCAGTTCAGGAGCGGGCCAAGAGACCCAGTACTTC. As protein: CASSSGAGQETQYF.

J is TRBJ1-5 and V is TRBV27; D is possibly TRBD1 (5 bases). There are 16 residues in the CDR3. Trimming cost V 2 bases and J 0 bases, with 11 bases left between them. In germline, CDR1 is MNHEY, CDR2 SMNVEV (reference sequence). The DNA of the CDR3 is TGTGCCAGCAGTTTAACGGACACCTATAGCAATCAGCCCCAGCATTTT. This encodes CASSLTDTYSNQPQHF.

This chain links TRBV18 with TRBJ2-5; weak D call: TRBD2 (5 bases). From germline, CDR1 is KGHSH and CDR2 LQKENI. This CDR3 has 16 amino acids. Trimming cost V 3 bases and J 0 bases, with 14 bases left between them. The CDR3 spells CASSPRGSTNQETQYF. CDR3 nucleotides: TGTGCCAGCTCACCCCGGGGTTCCACAAACCAAGAGACCCAGTACTTC.

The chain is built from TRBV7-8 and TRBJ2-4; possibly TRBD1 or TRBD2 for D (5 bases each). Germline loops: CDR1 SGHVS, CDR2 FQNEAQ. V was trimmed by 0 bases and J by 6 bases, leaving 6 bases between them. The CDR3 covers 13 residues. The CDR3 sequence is CASSLARGNIQYF. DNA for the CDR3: TGTGCCAGCAGCTTAGCGAGGGGAAACATTCAGTACTTC.

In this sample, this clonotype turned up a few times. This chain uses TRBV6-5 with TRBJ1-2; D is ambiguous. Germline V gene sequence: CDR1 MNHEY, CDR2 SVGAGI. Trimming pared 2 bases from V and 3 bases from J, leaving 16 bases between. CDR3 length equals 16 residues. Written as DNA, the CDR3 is TGTGCCAGCAGTTACGACCTGTTCGGCCAGTACTATGGCTACACCTTC. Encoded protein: CASSYDLFGQYYGYTF.

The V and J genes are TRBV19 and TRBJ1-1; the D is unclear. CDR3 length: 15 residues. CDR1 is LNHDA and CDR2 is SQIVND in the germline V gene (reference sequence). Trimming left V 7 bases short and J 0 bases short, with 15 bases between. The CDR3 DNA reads TGTGCCAGTACTCCCCTCGCCAGCATGAACACTGAAGCTTTCTTT. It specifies CASTPLASMNTEAFF.

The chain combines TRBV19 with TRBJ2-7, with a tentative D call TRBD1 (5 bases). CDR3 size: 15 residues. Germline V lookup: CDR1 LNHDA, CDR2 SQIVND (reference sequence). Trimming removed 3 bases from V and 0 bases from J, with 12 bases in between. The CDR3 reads CASSIRRVGSYEQYF. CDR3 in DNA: TGTGCCAGTAGTATCCGCAGGGTCGGCTCCTACGAGCAGTACTTC.

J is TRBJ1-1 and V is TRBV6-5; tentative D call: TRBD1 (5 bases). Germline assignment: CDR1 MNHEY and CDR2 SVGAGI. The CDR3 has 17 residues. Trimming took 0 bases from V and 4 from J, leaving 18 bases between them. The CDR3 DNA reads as TGTGCCAGCAGTTACTCGTCTAGGGGATTAGGGAGCACTGAAGCTTTCTTT. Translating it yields CASSYSSRGLGSTEAFF.

The CDR3 here is CSASKGRPVNGQPQHF. The CDR3 DNA reads as TGCAGTGCTAGTAAGGGTCGACCAGTTAACGGTCAGCCCCAGCATTTT. The chain carries TRBV20-1 and TRBJ1-5; no definite D call. Looked up from germline, CDR1 is DFQATT and CDR2 is SNEGSKA (reference sequence). V lost 3 bases to trimming and J lost 6 bases, with 21 bases between them. This CDR3 contains 16 residues.

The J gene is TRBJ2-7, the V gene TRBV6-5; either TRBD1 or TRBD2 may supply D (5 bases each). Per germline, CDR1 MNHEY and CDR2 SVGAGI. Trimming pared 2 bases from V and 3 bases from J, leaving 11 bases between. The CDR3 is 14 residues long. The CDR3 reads CASSYGTGIYEQYF. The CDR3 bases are TGTGCCAGCAGTTACGGGACGGGTATCTACGAGCAGTACTTC.